The 18 T cell receptor beta chains in this list originate from one sample, sequenced in a study of early T cells in non-severe SARS-CoV-2 infection. One entry per CDR3 protein results from TCRdb running MiXCR on the 5' RACE reads. Counted here are 56,000 or so distinct CDR3 sequences, approximately 8% occurring once; the ten biggest clones make up around 4.4%. The sequenced sample consisted of whole blood. The receptors were sampled from an adult who was a healthcare worker with PCR-confirmed SARS-CoV-2 infection or an uninfected control (not recorded which).

This chain links TRBV5-1 with TRBJ2-7; the match to TRBD2 covers 14 bases. CDR1 and CDR2 (germline): SGHRS, YFSETQ. CDR3 length equals 17 residues. The ends lost 0 bases at V and 3 bases at J; junction bases unmatched: 5. CDR3 sequence: CASSLGTSGRKFYEQYF. The CDR3 bases are TGCGCCAGCAGCTTGGGGACTAGCGGGAGGAAATTCTACGAGCAGTACTTC.

The chain has TRBV5-1 and TRBJ2-7, with D maybe TRBD2 (5 bases). Germline loops: CDR1 SGHRS, CDR2 YFSETQ. This CDR3 spans 13 amino acids. Trimming took 6 bases from V and 5 from J, leaving 15 bases between them. The CDR3, as DNA: TGCGCCAGCACCTGGAGGTTAGGGCACGAGCAGTACTTC. Translation: CASTWRLGHEQYF.

The rearrangement links TRBV24-1 to TRBJ1-3; D gene ambiguous. The V and J ends lost 6 bases and 4 bases respectively, with 12 bases between them. Germline V lookup: CDR1 KGHDR, CDR2 SFDVKD. The CDR3 is 14 amino acids. CDR3 coding DNA: TGTGCCACCAGTACTCCGGTCTACGGAAACACCATATATTTT. Amino acid sequence: CATSTPVYGNTIYF.

Ten or more counts support this clonotype. V gene TRBV7-9 combines with J gene TRBJ2-1; the D is unclear. Germline loops: CDR1 SEHNR, CDR2 FQNEAQ (reference sequence). V lost 1 base to trimming and J lost 4 bases, with 8 bases between them. This CDR3 contains 14 residues. CDR3: CASSLGRSYNEQFF. CDR3 DNA: TGTGCCAGCAGCTTAGGTCGCAGTTACAATGAGCAGTTCTTC.

DNA of the CDR3: TGTGCCAGCAGCTTAGTAACGGATAATTCACCCCTCCACTTT. This sequence encodes CASSLVTDNSPLHF. This chain connects TRBV7-8 to TRBJ1-6; unclear D gene. Germline assignment: CDR1 SGHVS and CDR2 FQNEAQ. The CDR3 has 14 amino acids. Deletions cut 1 base from V and 5 bases from J, with 6 bases between.

The CDR3 nucleotides are TGCAGTGCTAGTACAACCTCCTACAATGAGCAGTTCTTC. Translation: CSASTTSYNEQFF. The chain carries TRBV20-1 and TRBJ2-1; no reliable D call. The V gene's germline CDR1 is DFQATT and CDR2 SNEGSKA (reference sequence). The CDR3 is 13 amino acids. The V gene lost 3 bases and the J gene lost 0 bases, with 6 bases spanning the gap.

This rearrangement joins TRBV28 to TRBJ1-6, with D maybe TRBD1 (5 bases). Per the germline V gene, CDR1 is MDHEN and CDR2 is SYDVKM. This CDR3 is built from 14 residues. With 3 bases removed from V and 13 bases from J, the gap between germline ends came to 16 bases. This CDR3 reads CASSLYRDLPPLHF. The CDR3 DNA sequence: TGTGCCAGCAGTTTGTACCGGGACCTCCCCCCCCTCCACTTT.

The chain employs TRBV5-1 and TRBJ2-5; a weak D match, TRBD2 (6 bases). Germline values: CDR1 SGHRS, CDR2 YFSETQ. CDR3 length: 13 residues. Trimming removed 4 bases from V and 3 bases from J, with 10 bases in between. The CDR3 DNA sequence: TGCGCCAGCAGCCCGGGGACTGAAGAGACCCAGTACTTC. Amino acids: CASSPGTEETQYF.

The chain uses TRBV12-3 or TRBV12-4 and TRBJ2-7; TRBD1 matches at 10 bases. V shed 7 bases, J shed 2 bases, and the junction held 5 bases outside the gene matches. The CDR3 covers 14 residues. The CDR3 loop reads CASTEDRGPYEQYF. The CDR3 coding sequence is TGTGCCAGCACCGAAGACAGGGGGCCCTACGAGCAGTACTTC.

There are a few counts of this clonotype. This sequence joins TRBV10-3 and TRBJ2-7; possibly TRBD1 or TRBD2 for D (5 bases each). Trimming cost V 3 bases and J 0 bases, with 15 bases left between them. This CDR3 comprises 16 residues. The germline V gene has CDR1 ENHRY and CDR2 SYGVKD. Here the CDR3 reads CAISDPGRESSYEQYF. The CDR3 DNA follows: TGTGCCATCAGTGACCCGGGACGCGAGAGCTCCTACGAGCAGTACTTC.

This rearrangement joins TRBV6-1 to TRBJ1-1; no firm D call. Trimming removed 3 bases at V and 7 bases at J, with 12 bases between. The CDR3 has 13 amino acids. Per the germline V gene, CDR1 is MNHNS and CDR2 is SASEGT. In DNA form, the CDR3 reads TGTGCCAGCAGTGAGCGTTTTCCTAGTGAAGCTTTCTTT. Protein: CASSERFPSEAFF.

J is TRBJ2-3 and V is TRBV19, with 8 bases that match TRBD2. This CDR3 has 15 residues. Trimming at V came to 6 bases and at J to 6 bases, leaving 11 bases not matched to a gene. Germline CDR1 and CDR2: LNHDA and SQIVND (reference sequence). The CDR3 loop is CASRVSGSGRDTQYF. The CDR3 DNA reads TGTGCCAGTAGGGTCAGCGGGAGCGGTAGGGATACGCAGTATTTT.

This clonotype was observed a handful of times. The chain has TRBV4-1 and TRBJ1-1; D not resolved. This CDR3 has 14 amino acids. Germline lookup yields CDR1 MGHRA and CDR2 YSYEKL. Trimming shortened V by 1 base and J by 5 bases, and 11 bases separated the two germline ends. The DNA of the CDR3 is TGCGCCAGCAGCCAAGTTCCCGGAAAGACTGAAGCTTTCTTT. Translation gives CASSQVPGKTEAFF.

Ten or more counts support this clonotype. The chain links TRBV7-6 to TRBJ2-7; D gene uncertain. The CDR3 totals 13 residues. V was clipped by 2 bases and J by 0 bases, with 5 bases between them. Looked up from germline, CDR1 is SGHVS and CDR2 is FNYEAQ. The CDR3 DNA follows: TGTGCCAGCAGCTTACCCGGCTCCTACGAGCAGTACTTC. Translating it yields CASSLPGSYEQYF. The full variable domain, in which reference TRBV7-6 and TRBJ2-7 provide the parts outside the CDR3, is GAGVSQSPRYKVTKRGQDVALRCDPISGHVSLYWYRQALGQGPEFLTYFNYEAQQDKSGLPNDRFSAERPEGSISTLTIQRTEQRDSAMYRCASSLPGSYEQYFGPGTRLTVT.

The rearrangement uses TRBV27 and TRBJ2-5; 10 bases fit TRBD1. The trim removed 0 bases at V and 4 bases at J, leaving 2 bases unmatched. The germline V gene encodes CDR1 MNHEY and CDR2 SMNVEV (reference sequence). The CDR3 sequence is 15 residues long. CDR3 sequence (DNA): TGTGCCAGCAGTTTATCCCGGACAGGGGGAGAGACCCAGTACTTC. Its protein is CASSLSRTGGETQYF.

This clonotype has a count of ten or more. The chain recombines TRBV9 with TRBJ2-7, with TRBD1 matching 8 bases. Germline V gives CDR1 SGDLS, CDR2 YYNGEE. The V gene end was trimmed by 8 bases and the J gene end by 3 bases; junction bases not matched to a gene: 7. The CDR3 has 13 residues. The CDR3 sequence is CARAPDRDYEQYF. In nucleotides, the CDR3 is TGTGCCAGGGCACCGGACAGGGACTACGAGCAGTACTTC.

The chain carries TRBV7-3 and TRBJ2-2; 7 bases align to TRBD2. The CDR3 has 17 residues. CDR1 is SGHTA and CDR2 is FQGTGA in the germline V gene. V lost 5 bases, J lost 6 bases, and 15 bases stayed unmatched. Written as DNA, the CDR3 is TGTGCCAGCAGCGCCCACGCCCGGGGCGGGAGCGCCGGGGAGCTGTTTTTT. Its protein is CASSAHARGGSAGELFF.

The table lists this clonotype with a few counts. The CDR3 region has the DNA TGTGCCAGCGGGGGGACGTCGAACACCGGGGAGCTGTTTTTT. This translates into CASGGTSNTGELFF. The rearrangement joins TRBV12-3 or TRBV12-4 to TRBJ2-2; D possibly corresponds to TRBD2 (6 bases). The CDR3 length is 14 residues. V shed 8 bases and J shed 0 bases, with 10 bases lying between them.